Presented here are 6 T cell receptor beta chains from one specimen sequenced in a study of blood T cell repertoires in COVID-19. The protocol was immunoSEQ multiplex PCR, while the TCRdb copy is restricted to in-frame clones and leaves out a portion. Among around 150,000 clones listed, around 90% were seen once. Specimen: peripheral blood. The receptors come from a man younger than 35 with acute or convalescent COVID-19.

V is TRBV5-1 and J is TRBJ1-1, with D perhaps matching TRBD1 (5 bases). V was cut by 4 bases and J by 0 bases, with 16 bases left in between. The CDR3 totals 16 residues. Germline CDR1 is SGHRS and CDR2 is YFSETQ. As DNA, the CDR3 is TGCGCCAGCAGCCCGGGGGGGGTTGCCCTGAACACTGAAGCTTTCTTT. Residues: CASSPGGVALNTEAFF.

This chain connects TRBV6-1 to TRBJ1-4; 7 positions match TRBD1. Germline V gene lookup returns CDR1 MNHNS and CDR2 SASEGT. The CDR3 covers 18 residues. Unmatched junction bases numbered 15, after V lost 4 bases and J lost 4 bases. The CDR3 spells CASSAEVRDRFFNEKLFF. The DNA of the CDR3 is TGTGCCAGCAGTGCCGAGGTCCGGGACAGATTCTTTAATGAAAAACTGTTTTTT.

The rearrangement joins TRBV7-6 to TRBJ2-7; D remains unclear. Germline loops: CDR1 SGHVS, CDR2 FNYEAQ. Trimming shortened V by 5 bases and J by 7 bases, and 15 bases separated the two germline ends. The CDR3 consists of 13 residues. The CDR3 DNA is TGTGCCAGCAGCGGGCCTGGATCTTCTGAGCAGTACTTC. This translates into CASSGPGSSEQYF.

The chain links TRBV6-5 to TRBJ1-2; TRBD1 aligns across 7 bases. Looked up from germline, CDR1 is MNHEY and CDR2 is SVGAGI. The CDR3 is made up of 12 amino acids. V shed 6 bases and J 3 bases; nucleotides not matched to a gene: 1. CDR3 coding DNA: TGTGCCAGCAGGGGACAGCACTATGGCTACACCTTC. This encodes CASRGQHYGYTF.

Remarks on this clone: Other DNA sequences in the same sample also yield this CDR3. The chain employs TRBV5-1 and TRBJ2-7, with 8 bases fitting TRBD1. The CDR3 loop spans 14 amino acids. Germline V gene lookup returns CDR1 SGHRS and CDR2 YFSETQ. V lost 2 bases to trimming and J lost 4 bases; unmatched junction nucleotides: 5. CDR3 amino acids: CASSLGTGGYEQYF. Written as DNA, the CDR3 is TGCGCCAGCAGCTTAGGAACAGGGGGATACGAGCAGTACTTC. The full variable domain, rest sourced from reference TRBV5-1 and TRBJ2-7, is KAGVTQTPRYLIKTRGQQVTLSCSPISGHRSVSWYQQTPGQGLQFLFEYFSETQRNKGNFPGRFSGRQFSNSRSEMNVSTLELGDSALYLCASSLGTGGYEQYFGPGTRLTVT.

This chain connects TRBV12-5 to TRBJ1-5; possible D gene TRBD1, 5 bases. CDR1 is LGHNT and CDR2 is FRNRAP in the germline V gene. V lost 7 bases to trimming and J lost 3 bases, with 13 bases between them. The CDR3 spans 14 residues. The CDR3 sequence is CASAGGKDNQPQHF. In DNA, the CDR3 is TGTGCTAGTGCGGGGGGTAAGGACAATCAGCCCCAGCATTTT.